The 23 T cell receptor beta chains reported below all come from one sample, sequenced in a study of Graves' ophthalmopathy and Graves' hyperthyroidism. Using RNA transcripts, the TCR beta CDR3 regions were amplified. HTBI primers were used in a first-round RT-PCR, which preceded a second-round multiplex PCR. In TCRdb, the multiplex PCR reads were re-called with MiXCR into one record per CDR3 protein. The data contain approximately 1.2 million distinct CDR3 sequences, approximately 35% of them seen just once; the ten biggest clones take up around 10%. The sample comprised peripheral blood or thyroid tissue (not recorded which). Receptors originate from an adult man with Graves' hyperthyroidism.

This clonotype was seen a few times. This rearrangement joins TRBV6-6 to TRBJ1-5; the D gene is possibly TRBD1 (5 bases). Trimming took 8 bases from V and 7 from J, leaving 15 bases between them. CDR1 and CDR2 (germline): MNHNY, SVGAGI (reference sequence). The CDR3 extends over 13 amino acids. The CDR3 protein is CASDKQRGQPQHF. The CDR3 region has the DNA TGTGCCAGCGACAAACAGAGGGGCCAGCCCCAGCATTTT.

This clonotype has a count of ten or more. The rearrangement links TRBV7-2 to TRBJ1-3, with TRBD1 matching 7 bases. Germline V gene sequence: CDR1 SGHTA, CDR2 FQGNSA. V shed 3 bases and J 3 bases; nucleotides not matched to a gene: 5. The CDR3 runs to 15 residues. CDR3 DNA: TGTGCCAGCAGCTTGCCGGGACAGAATGGAAACACCATATATTTT. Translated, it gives CASSLPGQNGNTIYF. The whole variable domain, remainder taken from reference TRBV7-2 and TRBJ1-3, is GAGVSQSPSNKVTEKGKDVELRCDPISGHTALYWYRQSLGQGLEFLIYFQGNSAPDKSGLPSDRFSAERTGGSVSTLTIQRTQQEDSAVYLCASSLPGQNGNTIYFGEGSWLTVV.

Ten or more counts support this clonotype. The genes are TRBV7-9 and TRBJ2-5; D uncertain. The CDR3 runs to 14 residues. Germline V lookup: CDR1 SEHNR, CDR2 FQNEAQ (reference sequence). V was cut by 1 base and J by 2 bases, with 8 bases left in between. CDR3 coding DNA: TGTGCCAGCAGCTTAGGGACCGTACAAGAGACCCAGTACTTC. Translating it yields CASSLGTVQETQYF. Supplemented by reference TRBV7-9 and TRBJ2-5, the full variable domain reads DTGVSQNPRHKITKRGQNVTFRCDPISEHNRLYWYRQTLGQGPEFLTYFQNEAQLEKSRLLSDRFSAERPKGSFSTLEIQRTEQGDSAMYLCASSLGTVQETQYFGPGTRLLVL.

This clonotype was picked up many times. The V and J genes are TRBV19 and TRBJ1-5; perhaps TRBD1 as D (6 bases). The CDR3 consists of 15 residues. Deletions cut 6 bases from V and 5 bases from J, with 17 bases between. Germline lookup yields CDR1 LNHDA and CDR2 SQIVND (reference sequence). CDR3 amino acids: CASSFTGIGDQPQHF. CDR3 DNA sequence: TGTGCCAGTAGCTTCACAGGGATTGGAGATCAGCCCCAGCATTTT.

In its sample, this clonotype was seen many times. CDR3 loop: CASTPRVWTEAFF. CDR3 in DNA: TGTGCCAGCACCCCGAGGGTGTGGACTGAAGCTTTCTTT. The rearrangement links TRBV2 to TRBJ1-1; D is ambiguous. The CDR3 totals 13 residues. V gave up 7 bases and J gave up 5 bases, with 14 bases separating them. Germline CDR1 is SNHLY and CDR2 is FYNNEI.

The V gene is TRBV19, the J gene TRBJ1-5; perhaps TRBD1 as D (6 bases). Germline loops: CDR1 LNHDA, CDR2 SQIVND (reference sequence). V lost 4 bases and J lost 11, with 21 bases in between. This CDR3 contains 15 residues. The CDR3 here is CASSTTSGGLETQHF. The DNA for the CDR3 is TGTGCCAGTAGTACGACTAGCGGGGGGCTCGAGACCCAGCATTTT.

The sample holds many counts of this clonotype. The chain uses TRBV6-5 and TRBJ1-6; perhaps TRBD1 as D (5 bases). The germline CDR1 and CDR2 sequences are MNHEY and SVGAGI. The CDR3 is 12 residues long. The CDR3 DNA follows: TGTGCTTCGGGCAGGGCGATTTCACCCCTCCACTTT. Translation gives CASGRAISPLHF.

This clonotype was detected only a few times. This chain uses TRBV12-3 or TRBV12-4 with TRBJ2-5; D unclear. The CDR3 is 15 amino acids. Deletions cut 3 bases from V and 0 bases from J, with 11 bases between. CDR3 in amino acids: CASSFTGQDQETQYF. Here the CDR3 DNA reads TGTGCCAGCAGTTTTACCGGGCAGGACCAAGAGACCCAGTACTTC.

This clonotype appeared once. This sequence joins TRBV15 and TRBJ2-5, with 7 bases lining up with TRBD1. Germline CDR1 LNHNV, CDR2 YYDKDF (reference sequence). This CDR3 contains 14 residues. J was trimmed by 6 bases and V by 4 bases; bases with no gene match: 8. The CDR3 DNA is TGTGCCACCAGCACCAGACAGGGCATGAAGACCCAGTACTTC. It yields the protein CATSTRQGMKTQYF.

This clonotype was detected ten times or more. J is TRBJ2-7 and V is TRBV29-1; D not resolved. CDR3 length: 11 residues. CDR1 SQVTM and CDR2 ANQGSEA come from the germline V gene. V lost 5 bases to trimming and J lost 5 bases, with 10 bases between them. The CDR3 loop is CSVTLLNEQYF. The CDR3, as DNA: TGCAGCGTTACTCTACTAAACGAGCAGTACTTC.

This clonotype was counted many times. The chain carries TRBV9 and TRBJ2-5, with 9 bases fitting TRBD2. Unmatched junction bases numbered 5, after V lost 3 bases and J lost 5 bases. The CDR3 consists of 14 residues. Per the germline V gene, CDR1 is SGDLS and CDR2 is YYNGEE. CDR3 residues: CASSAAGGLETQYF. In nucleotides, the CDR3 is TGTGCCAGCAGCGCGGCGGGGGGGCTGGAGACCCAGTACTTC.

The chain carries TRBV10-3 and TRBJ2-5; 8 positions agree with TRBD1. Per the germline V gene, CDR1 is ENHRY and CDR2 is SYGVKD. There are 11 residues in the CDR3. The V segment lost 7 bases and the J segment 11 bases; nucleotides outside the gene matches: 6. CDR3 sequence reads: CAINRGENQYF. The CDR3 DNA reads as TGTGCCATCAACAGGGGGGAGAATCAGTACTTC.

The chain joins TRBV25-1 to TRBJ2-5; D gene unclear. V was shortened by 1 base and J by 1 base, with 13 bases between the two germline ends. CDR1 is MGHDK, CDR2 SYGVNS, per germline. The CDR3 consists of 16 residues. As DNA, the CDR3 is TGTGCCAGCAGTGAATTTGGCGGAGAGATCCAAGAGACCCAGTACTTC. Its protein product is CASSEFGGEIQETQYF.

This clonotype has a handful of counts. The CDR3 protein is CASSLQYQETQHF. Written as DNA, the CDR3 is TGTGCCAGCAGCTTACAGTACCAAGAGACCCAGCATTTT. The chain carries TRBV7-2 and TRBJ1-5; unclear D gene. In germline, CDR1 is SGHTA, CDR2 FQGNSA. CDR3 length equals 13 residues. Trimming stripped 2 bases from V and 11 bases from J, with 13 bases between.

The DNA of the CDR3 is TGTGCCAGCAGCTCCTCAGGCGACCGGGAGACCCAGTACTTC. Translating it yields CASSSSGDRETQYF. The chain combines TRBV7-2 with TRBJ2-5, with D uncertain. The CDR3 loop spans 14 amino acids. Germline values: CDR1 SGHTA, CDR2 FQGNSA. Trimming cost V 4 bases and J 5 bases, with 14 bases left between them.

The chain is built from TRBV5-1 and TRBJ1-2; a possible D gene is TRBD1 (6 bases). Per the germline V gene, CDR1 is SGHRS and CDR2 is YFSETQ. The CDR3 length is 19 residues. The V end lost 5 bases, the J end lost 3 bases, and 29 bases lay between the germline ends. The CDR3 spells CASSFPRGRTTIWYYGYTF. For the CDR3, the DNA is TGCGCCAGCAGTTTTCCCAGGGGACGTACTACCATTTGGTACTATGGCTACACCTTC.

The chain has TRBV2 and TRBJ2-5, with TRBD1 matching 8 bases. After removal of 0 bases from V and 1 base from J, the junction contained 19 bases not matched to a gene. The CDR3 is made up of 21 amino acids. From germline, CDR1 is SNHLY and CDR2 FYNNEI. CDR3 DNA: TGTGCCAGCAGTGAAGCGCAAGATATGGACAGGGACCAACCTTTCCAAGAGACCCAGTACTTC. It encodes CASSEAQDMDRDQPFQETQYF.

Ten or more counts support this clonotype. DNA of the CDR3: TGTGCCAGCAGGGGGACGGTTGCCTACGAGCAGTACTTC. Its translation is CASRGTVAYEQYF. This chain links TRBV7-9 with TRBJ2-7; D could derive from TRBD1 or TRBD2 (5 bases each). V lost 6 bases and J 2 bases, leaving 11 bases between the germline ends. This CDR3 has 13 amino acids. From germline, CDR1 is SEHNR and CDR2 FQNEAQ (reference sequence).

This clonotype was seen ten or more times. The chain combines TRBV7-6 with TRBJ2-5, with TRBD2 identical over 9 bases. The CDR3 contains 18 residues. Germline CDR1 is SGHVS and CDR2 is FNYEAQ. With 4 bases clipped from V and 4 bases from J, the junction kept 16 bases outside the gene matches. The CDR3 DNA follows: TGTGCCAGCAGCTCCCCCGAGCGGGTCCTAGCGGGGATAGAGACCCAGTACTTC. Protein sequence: CASSSPERVLAGIETQYF.

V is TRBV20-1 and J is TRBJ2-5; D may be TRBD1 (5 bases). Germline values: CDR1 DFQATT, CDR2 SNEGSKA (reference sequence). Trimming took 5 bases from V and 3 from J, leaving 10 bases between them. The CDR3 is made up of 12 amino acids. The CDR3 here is CSAWGPKETQYF. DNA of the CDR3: TGCAGTGCTTGGGGCCCGAAAGAGACCCAGTACTTC.

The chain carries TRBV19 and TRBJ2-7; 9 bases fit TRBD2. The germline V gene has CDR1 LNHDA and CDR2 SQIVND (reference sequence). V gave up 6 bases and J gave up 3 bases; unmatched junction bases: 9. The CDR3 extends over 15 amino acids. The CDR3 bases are TGTGCCAGTAGCCCGAGCGGGGGGCTGGGCTACGAGCAGTACTTC. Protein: CASSPSGGLGYEQYF.

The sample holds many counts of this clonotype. CDR3 nucleotide sequence: TGTGCCAGCAGCGCACGCCCCGACAATCCCTACGAGCAGTACTTC. Translation: CASSARPDNPYEQYF. The chain combines TRBV9 with TRBJ2-7; no clear D. Per the germline V gene, CDR1 is SGDLS and CDR2 is YYNGEE. The CDR3 is made up of 15 amino acids. Trimming pared 3 bases from V and 2 bases from J, leaving 15 bases between. The full variable domain, in which reference TRBV9 and TRBJ2-7 provide the parts outside the CDR3, is DSGVTQTPKHLITATGQRVTLRCSPRSGDLSVYWYQQSLDQGLQFLIQYYNGEERAKGNILERFSAQQFPDLHSELNLSSLELGDSALYFCASSARPDNPYEQYFGPGTRLTVT.

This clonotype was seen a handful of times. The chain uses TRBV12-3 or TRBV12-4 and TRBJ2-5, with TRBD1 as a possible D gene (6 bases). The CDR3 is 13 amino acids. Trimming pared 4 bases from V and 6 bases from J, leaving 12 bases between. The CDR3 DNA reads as TGTGCCAGCAGTTCCGGGACAAGTCAGACCCAGTACTTC. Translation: CASSSGTSQTQYF.